One and the same sample provided the 32 T cell receptor beta chains below, sequenced in a study of response to subunit inactivated influenza vaccine. A single record per CDR3 protein comes from TCRdb applying MiXCR to the RT-PCR reads. The sample lists some 540,000 distinct CDR3 sequences; around a quarter were seen once. These data are also associated with another study on T cells expressing NK-cell markers. That work adds: What made the TCR beta cDNA was 5'RACE template switching with UMIs.

The input for sequencing was CD4+ T cells sorted from PBMCs, taken 11 to 12 days after vaccination. The origin of the receptors is a man between 50 and 59 years old who received an inactivated influenza vaccine.

The chain carries TRBV18 and TRBJ1-3, with TRBD1 matching 7 bases. The CDR3 totals 13 residues. CDR1 and CDR2 (germline): KGHSH, LQKENI. V gave up 6 bases and J gave up 2 bases; unmatched junction bases: 1. The CDR3 bases are TGTGCCAGCTCTGGGACAGCTGGAAACACCATATATTTT. It specifies CASSGTAGNTIYF.

The chain links TRBV28 to TRBJ2-1, with 7 positions matching TRBD2. There are 16 residues in the CDR3. J gave up 8 bases and V 3 bases, and 13 bases lay outside the gene matches. Germline assignment: CDR1 MDHEN and CDR2 SYDVKM. The CDR3 protein is CASSFGAGGSFDEQFF. CDR3 coding DNA: TGTGCCAGCAGTTTTGGAGCAGGCGGGAGTTTCGATGAGCAGTTCTTC.

The CDR3 is CASSPDRGLGEQYF. CDR3 coding DNA: TGTGCCAGCAGCCCGGACAGGGGGCTGGGTGAGCAGTACTTC. The chain carries TRBV3-1 and TRBJ2-7; 11 bases align to TRBD1. V shed 4 bases and J 7 bases; nucleotides not matched to a gene: 6. Germline CDR1 is LGHDT and CDR2 is YNNKEL (reference sequence). The CDR3 is made up of 14 amino acids.

The chain is built from TRBV7-2 and TRBJ2-5; a possible D gene is TRBD1 (5 bases). Trimming left V 2 bases short and J 5 bases short, with 9 bases between. Germline lookup yields CDR1 SGHTA and CDR2 FQGNSA. CDR3 length: 13 residues. The DNA of the CDR3 is TGTGCCAGCAGCTTATGGGGCGCGGAGACCCAGTACTTC. Encoded protein: CASSLWGAETQYF. The full variable domain, with the rest looked up from reference TRBV7-2 and TRBJ2-5, is GAGVSQSPSNKVTEKGKDVELRCDPISGHTALYWYRQSLGQGLEFLIYFQGNSAPDKSGLPSDRFSAERTGGSVSTLTIQRTQQEDSAVYLCASSLWGAETQYFGPGTRLLVL.

This clonotype was counted only a few times. This sequence joins TRBV6-2 or TRBV6-3 and TRBJ1-5; D gene unclear. Germline CDR1 is MNHEY and CDR2 is SVGEGT. The CDR3 sequence is 15 residues long. With 6 bases removed from V and 2 bases from J, the gap between germline ends came to 14 bases. The CDR3 sequence: CASRNWGSGNQPQHF. CDR3 sequence (DNA): TGTGCCAGCAGGAACTGGGGTAGTGGCAATCAGCCCCAGCATTTT.

This clonotype was observed a few times. This chain links TRBV20-1 with TRBJ1-6; perhaps TRBD1 as D (5 bases). V was pared by 5 bases and J by 10 bases, with 12 bases between. Germline CDR1 and CDR2: DFQATT and SNEGSKA (reference sequence). The length of the CDR3 is 12 residues. CDR3 sequence (DNA): TGCAGTGCTCCGCAGGGTAACTCACCCCTCCACTTT. Translated, it gives CSAPQGNSPLHF.

The chain combines TRBV20-1 with TRBJ2-3; 7 bases fit TRBD1. This CDR3 spans 11 amino acids. Germline V gives CDR1 DFQATT, CDR2 SNEGSKA (reference sequence). Trimming took 5 bases from V and 10 from J; bases not matched to a gene: 6. CDR3 region: CSAPTGWAQYF. In DNA form, the CDR3 reads TGCAGTGCTCCGACAGGGTGGGCGCAGTATTTT.

This clonotype was observed once. V and J are TRBV7-9 and TRBJ2-1; weak D call: TRBD2 (6 bases). Germline V gives CDR1 SEHNR, CDR2 FQNEAQ (reference sequence). V was clipped by 4 bases and J by 0 bases, with 13 bases between them. This CDR3 has 16 residues. This chain's CDR3 is CASSYQLSGSYNEQFF. The CDR3 DNA sequence: TGTGCCAGCAGCTACCAACTTAGCGGCTCCTACAATGAGCAGTTCTTC.

This clonotype was observed a handful of times. The V gene is TRBV10-3, the J gene TRBJ2-2; 8 nucleotides agree with TRBD1. The CDR3 length is 15 residues. V lost 3 bases to trimming and J lost 3 bases; unmatched junction nucleotides: 3. From germline, CDR1 is ENHRY and CDR2 SYGVKD. For the CDR3, the DNA is TGTGCCATCAGTGATGGGACAGGATACACCGGGGAGCTGTTTTTT. Translating it yields CAISDGTGYTGELFF.

This clonotype was detected only a few times. The chain recombines TRBV5-1 with TRBJ1-6, with D perhaps TRBD1 (6 bases). This CDR3 has 16 residues. V lost 7 bases, J lost 7 bases, and 21 bases lay in between. The V gene's germline CDR1 is SGHRS and CDR2 YFSETQ. The CDR3 DNA sequence: TGCGCCAGCCAAGACCTTATGGCAGGGGAAAATTCACCCCTCCACTTT. The encoded protein is CASQDLMAGENSPLHF.

Worth noting for this clonotype: A read error may be the cause here, since a much bigger clone is one base away. The genes are TRBV12-3 or TRBV12-4 and TRBJ2-3; D is perhaps TRBD2 (6 bases). This CDR3 contains 15 residues. CDR3 coding DNA: TGTGTCAGCAGTCAGAGACTAGGCGACACAGATACGCAGTATTTT. Translation: CVSSQRLGDTDTQYF.

This clonotype has only a few counts. The CDR3 DNA reads as TGTGCCAGCAGTTACTCAGCGGACGGTGCCTACGAGCAGTACTTC. Translating it yields CASSYSADGAYEQYF. V gene TRBV6-5 combines with J gene TRBJ2-7, with D perhaps matching TRBD2 (5 bases). Between the trimmed V and J ends, which lost 0 bases and 2 bases, there was a span of 11 bases. The germline V gene encodes CDR1 MNHEY and CDR2 SVGAGI. The CDR3 consists of 15 residues.

The CDR3 sequence: CSAAWRAGGPGANVLTF. CDR3 in DNA: TGCAGTGCTGCTTGGCGGGCGGGAGGGCCTGGGGCCAACGTCCTGACTTTC. The chain employs TRBV20-1 and TRBJ2-6; 9 bases align to TRBD2. This CDR3 spans 17 amino acids. Germline V lookup: CDR1 DFQATT, CDR2 SNEGSKA (reference sequence). J was trimmed by 2 bases and V by 5 bases; bases with no gene match: 10.

The J gene is TRBJ2-2, the V gene TRBV5-4, with TRBD1 identical over 10 bases. CDR1 and CDR2 from the germline V gene are SGHNT and YYREEE (reference sequence). The V segment lost 4 bases and the J segment 1 base; nucleotides outside the gene matches: 7. The CDR3 sequence is 17 residues long. The CDR3 nucleotides are TGTGCCAGCAGCACCAGGACAGGGGGTAGGAACACCGGGGAGCTGTTTTTT. It is translated as CASSTRTGGRNTGELFF.

This clonotype was seen ten or more times. The chain has TRBV15 and TRBJ2-3; D perhaps matches TRBD2 (7 bases). The CDR3 length is 15 residues. Per germline, CDR1 LNHNV and CDR2 YYDKDF (reference sequence). Trimming took off 1 base at V and 2 bases at J, with 10 bases between the two ends. CDR3 DNA sequence: TGTGCCACCAGCAGAGGCGGGGGCCTCACAGATACGCAGTATTTT. It codes for CATSRGGGLTDTQYF. The full variable domain, with the rest looked up from reference TRBV15 and TRBJ2-3, is DAMVIQNPRYQVTQFGKPVTLSCSQTLNHNVMYWYQQKSSQAPKLLFHYYDKDFNNEADTPDNFQSRRPNTSFCFLDIRSPGLGDTAMYLCATSRGGGLTDTQYFGPGTRLTVL.

As regards this clonotype: The junction and the germline gene differ at one end; a read error may be behind it. J is TRBJ1-1 and V is TRBV5-1, with TRBD1 matching over 7 bases. CDR3 length: 15 residues. The V gene's germline CDR1 is SGHRS and CDR2 YFSETQ. CDR3 nucleotides: TGCGCCAGCAGCCCCGGAGCAGGGGGGAACACTGTAGCTTTCTTT. Translated, it gives CASSPGAGGNTVAFF.

This clonotype was counted only a few times. This chain links TRBV7-2 with TRBJ2-1; TRBD2 is a possible D gene (5 bases). Germline values: CDR1 SGHTA, CDR2 FQGNSA. The CDR3 consists of 16 residues. V shed 0 bases and J shed 0 bases, with 9 bases lying between them. The CDR3 reads CASSLASASSYNEQFF. For the CDR3, the DNA is TGTGCCAGCAGCTTAGCTAGCGCAAGCTCCTACAATGAGCAGTTCTTC.

This clonotype was seen a few times. The V call is TRBV5-1, the J call TRBJ2-3, with TRBD1 as a possible D gene (6 bases). The germline V and J ends were trimmed by 4 bases and 5 bases, with 17 bases remaining between them. The CDR3 extends over 15 amino acids. Germline CDR1 and CDR2: SGHRS and YFSETQ. This chain's CDR3 is CASSNRDMGRDTQYF. The CDR3 DNA sequence: TGCGCCAGCAGCAACCGGGACATGGGTAGAGATACGCAGTATTTT.

This clonotype has only a few counts. The V and J genes are TRBV4-2 and TRBJ2-3; D not resolved. The CDR3 covers 13 residues. Germline V CDR1 and CDR2: LGHNA, YNFKEQ. Trimming cost V 1 base and J 5 bases, with 7 bases left between them. The CDR3 DNA sequence: TGTGCCAGCAGCCAAGTTGTGGTAGATACGCAGTATTTT. It yields the protein CASSQVVVDTQYF.

The rearrangement joins TRBV19 to TRBJ2-5, with D hard to call. Trimming stripped 5 bases from V and 4 bases from J, with 17 bases between. CDR3 length: 15 residues. Germline assignment: CDR1 LNHDA and CDR2 SQIVND (reference sequence). DNA for the CDR3: TGTGCCAGTAGTTGGCGAGGCCGAGTAGGAGAGACCCAGTACTTC. Translating gives CASSWRGRVGETQYF. Full variable domain (outside the CDR3, taken from reference TRBV19 and TRBJ2-5): DGGITQSPKYLFRKEGQNVTLSCEQNLNHDAMYWYRQDPGQGLRLIYYSQIVNDFQKGDIAEGYSVSREKKESFPLTVTSAQKNPTAFYLCASSWRGRVGETQYFGPGTRLLVL.

This clonotype was seen only once. The chain uses TRBV3-1 and TRBJ1-1; D not certain. Germline assignment: CDR1 LGHDT and CDR2 YNNKEL (reference sequence). Trimming removed 4 bases at V and 1 base at J, with 10 bases between. CDR3 size: 14 residues. The CDR3 spells CASSRTTPNTEAFF. As DNA, the CDR3 is TGTGCCAGCAGCCGTACAACCCCGAACACTGAAGCTTTCTTT.

The chain carries TRBV5-8 and TRBJ2-5; weak D call: TRBD1 (6 bases). Germline CDR1 and CDR2: SGHTS and YDEGEE. Between the trimmed V and J ends, which lost 5 bases and 9 bases, there was a span of 20 bases. CDR3 length: 14 residues. CDR3 amino acids: CASRGAGTPGAQYF. CDR3 sequence (DNA): TGTGCCAGCAGGGGTGCCGGGACACCAGGGGCCCAGTACTTC.

The CDR3 loop is CASSLILANQETQYF. DNA of the CDR3: TGTGCCAGCAGCTTGATCCTGGCCAACCAAGAGACCCAGTACTTC. The chain links TRBV5-4 to TRBJ2-5; D remains ambiguous. This CDR3 has 15 residues. The V and J ends lost 1 base and 0 bases respectively, with 10 bases between them. CDR1 is SGHNT, CDR2 YYREEE, per germline (reference sequence).

This clonotype was counted only a few times. V and J are TRBV30 and TRBJ2-4; 9 positions match TRBD2. The trim removed 7 bases at V and 7 bases at J, leaving 5 bases unmatched. Germline-derived CDR1 and CDR2 are GTSNPN and SVGIG (reference sequence). The CDR3 extends over 12 amino acids. The CDR3 loop reads CALDSGGNIQYF. CDR3 in DNA: TGTGCCTTGGACAGCGGGGGGAACATTCAGTACTTC.

This chain joins TRBV7-2 and TRBJ2-7; the D is unclear. With 0 bases removed from V and 4 bases from J, the gap between germline ends came to 7 bases. The germline V gene encodes CDR1 SGHTA and CDR2 FQGNSA. This CDR3 spans 13 amino acids. The CDR3 spells CASSLALTYEQYF. The CDR3 region has the DNA TGTGCCAGCAGCTTAGCACTGACATACGAGCAGTACTTC.

This clonotype was counted ten times or more. The chain recombines TRBV4-2 with TRBJ2-1; 8 bases map to TRBD2. Germline CDR1 is LGHNA and CDR2 is YNFKEQ. Unmatched junction bases numbered 4, after V lost 0 bases and J lost 12 bases. CDR3 length equals 13 residues. The CDR3 loop reads CASSQDREGAQFF. For the CDR3, the DNA is TGTGCCAGCAGCCAAGATCGGGAGGGAGCGCAGTTCTTC.

The J gene is TRBJ2-2, the V gene TRBV4-3; D unclear. In germline, CDR1 is LGHNA, CDR2 YSLEER. The length of the CDR3 is 14 residues. Trimming removed 1 base from V and 6 bases from J, with 9 bases in between. The CDR3 sequence: CASSQVNTAGELFF. The CDR3 DNA follows: TGCGCCAGCAGCCAAGTAAACACGGCCGGGGAGCTGTTTTTT.

The chain has TRBV6-1 and TRBJ2-2; no firm D call. The CDR3 is 15 amino acids. V lost 6 bases, J lost 2 bases, and 13 bases lay in between. CDR1 and CDR2 from the germline V gene are MNHNS and SASEGT. DNA for the CDR3: TGTGCCAGCAGCAACCCGGGCCTTAACACCGGGGAGCTGTTTTTT. Translated, it gives CASSNPGLNTGELFF.

This clonotype was recorded a few times. This CDR3 is CASHGTGSENIQYF. CDR3 nucleotide sequence: TGTGCCAGCCACGGGACAGGGAGCGAAAACATTCAGTACTTC. V usage is TRBV4-2 and J usage is TRBJ2-4, with 9 bases lining up with TRBD1. With 8 bases clipped from V and 5 bases from J, the junction kept 7 bases outside the gene matches. The CDR3 has 14 amino acids. The germline V gene has CDR1 LGHNA and CDR2 YNFKEQ.

Concerning this clonotype itself: This may be a read error, as it is one base from a much larger clone. V usage is TRBV5-1 and J usage is TRBJ2-1; TRBD2 might be the D (7 bases). Germline-derived CDR1 and CDR2 are SGHRS and YFSETQ. The CDR3 has 15 residues. The CDR3 loop reads CVSSLGGALHNEQFF. CDR3 DNA sequence: TGCGTCAGCAGCCTTGGGGGGGCGCTCCACAATGAGCAGTTCTTC.

This clonotype has only one observation. The chain combines TRBV18 with TRBJ1-1, with D hard to call. The germline gives CDR1 KGHSH, CDR2 LQKENI. The CDR3 runs 15 residues. Trimming left V 3 bases short and J 4 bases short, with 15 bases between. The CDR3 sequence: CASSPQRWPGTEAFF. In DNA, the CDR3 is TGTGCCAGCTCACCTCAGCGCTGGCCCGGCACTGAAGCTTTCTTT.

In its sample, this clonotype was seen a few times. This chain links TRBV10-3 with TRBJ2-7, with D tentatively TRBD2 (6 bases). This CDR3 comprises 13 residues. Deletions cut 5 bases from V and 7 bases from J, with 15 bases between. Germline assignment: CDR1 ENHRY and CDR2 SYGVKD. DNA of the CDR3: TGTGCCATCAGTCGCGGGGATGGGGGTGAGCAGTACTTC. It translates to CAISRGDGGEQYF.